This T cell receptor beta chain was identified during a study of PD-1 blockade in classical Hodgkin lymphoma. Data came from immunoSEQ multiplex PCR; TCRdb stores just in-frame clones and leaves some out. The data show more than 140,000 clones, with approximately 81% seen just once and roughly a tenth held by the top ten. Relapse was seen in all patients after autologous stem cell transplantation, and brentuximab vedotin exposure was variable. This clonotype originated in a human donor with classical Hodgkin lymphoma. The sequences come from peripheral blood mononuclear cells (PBMCs), collected before the second cycle of nivolumab.

DNA for the CDR3: TGTGCCAGCAGCCAAGATCGCTTCGCGGTCTCTGGGGCCAACGTCCTGACTTTC. Translation: CASSQDRFAVSGANVLTF. This chain uses TRBV4-2 with TRBJ2-6; D is uncertain. Germline-derived CDR1 and CDR2 are LGHNA and YNFKEQ. V was shortened by 0 bases and J by 0 bases, with 12 bases between the two germline ends. This CDR3 region has 18 residues.